This T cell receptor beta chain was profiled in a study of glioma-infiltrating T cells. Amplification of TCR alpha and beta CDR3 regions from RNA used iRepertoire nested multiplex PCR. TCRdb re-called the multiplex PCR reads through MiXCR, storing one row per CDR3 protein. The repertoire holds about 110,000 distinct CDR3 sequences, with 25% to 30% as singletons. There are many counts of this clonotype. The CDR3 has 13 amino acids. The trim removed 4 bases at V and 3 bases at J, leaving 2 bases unmatched. The germline CDR1 and CDR2 sequences are MGHRA and YSYEKL. The sample consisted of glioma tissue, nonneoplastic brain tissue, or PBMCs (not recorded which). The chain carries TRBV4-1 and TRBJ2-7; 8 bases are shared with TRBD1. The clonotype originates from a human donor with low-grade glioma or glioblastoma, undergoing nonglioma brain surgery, or in good health (not recorded which). The CDR3 sequence is CASSPTGDYEQYF. Written as DNA, the CDR3 is TGCGCCAGCAGCCCGACAGGGGACTACGAGCAGTACTTC.